This T cell receptor (beta chain) was captured in a study of T cell responses to AZD1222 COVID-19 vaccine. Sequencing was performed with immunoSEQ multiplex PCR; in TCRdb, only in-frame clones are kept and a portion is missing. The profile shows 110,000 or so clones, about 92% of them singletons. The CDR3 sequence is 15 residues long. The origin of this receptor is an adult in good health. Specimen: peripheral blood, collected on day 0 of MenACWY control vaccination. The chain carries TRBV7-5 and TRBJ2-7; the table calls TRBD2, which could not be checked here. TRBV7-5 is a listed pseudogene. The CDR3 region is CARSSTSFPPYEQYF. The CDR3, as DNA: TGTGCCAGAAGCTCTACGAGCTTTCCTCCCTACGAGCAGTACTTC.